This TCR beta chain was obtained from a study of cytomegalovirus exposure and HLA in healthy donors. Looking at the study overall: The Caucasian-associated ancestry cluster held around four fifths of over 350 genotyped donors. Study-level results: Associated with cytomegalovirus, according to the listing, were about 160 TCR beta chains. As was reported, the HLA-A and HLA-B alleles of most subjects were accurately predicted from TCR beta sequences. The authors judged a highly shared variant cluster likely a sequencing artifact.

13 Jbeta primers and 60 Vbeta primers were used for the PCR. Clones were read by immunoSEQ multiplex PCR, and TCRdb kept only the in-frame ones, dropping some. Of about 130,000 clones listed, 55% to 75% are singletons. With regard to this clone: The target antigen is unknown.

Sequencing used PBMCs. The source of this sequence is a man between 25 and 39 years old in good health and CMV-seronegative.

This chain's CDR3 is CASSQDSDSNYGYTF. CDR3 DNA: TGTGCCAGCAGCCAAGACAGCGATTCTAACTATGGCTACACCTTC. The chain employs TRBV4-2 and TRBJ1-2; D is uncertain. V lost 0 bases, J lost 0 bases, and 8 bases lay in between. The CDR3 is 15 amino acids. Germline CDR1 reads LGHNA; CDR2 reads YNFKEQ.